The 8 T cell receptor beta chains below were found in one sample sequenced in a study of CD4 T cells in relation to SARS-CoV-2 and coronaviruses (dated by TCRdb to the early 2020s). CD4+ T cells from unexposed donors were collected before the COVID-19 pandemic (2011-2018). After roughly 11 days of culture, CD4+ T cells were isolated with the EasySep CD4+ T cell isolation kit. What these receptors recognize is not known. To prepare the library, the immunoSEQ multiplex PCR assay was applied. In its TCRdb copy, this immuneACCESS table keeps in-frame sequences only and misses some clones. Where compared with another copy, unresolved V genes explain less than half of these, and the others have no known cause. In all, the sample holds 32,000 or so clones, and over 75% of those were seen once. The top ten clonotypes cover about 15% of the sample. Sequenced input: CD4+ T cells from PBMCs, cultured in vitro. The receptors derive from a human donor in good health.

This clone came up a few times. The V gene is TRBV16, the J gene TRBJ2-7; no definite D call. Trimming stripped 4 bases from V and 0 bases from J, with 10 bases between. Germline CDR1 and CDR2: KGHSY and FQNENV. The CDR3 runs to 14 residues. In DNA, the CDR3 is TGTGCCAGCAGCCCCGCGGACCGCTCCTACGAGCAGTACTTC. It specifies CASSPADRSYEQYF.

This rearrangement joins TRBV7-2 to TRBJ2-7; 7 nucleotides match TRBD1. Germline loops: CDR1 SGHTA, CDR2 FQGNSA. CDR3 size: 14 residues. V dropped 4 bases and J dropped 2; count of bases not matched to a gene: 5. The CDR3 sequence: CASSSWGTAYEQYF. The CDR3 DNA reads TGTGCCAGCAGCTCTTGGGGGACAGCCTACGAGCAGTACTTC. The full variable domain, with the rest looked up from reference TRBV7-2 and TRBJ2-7, is GAGVSQSPSNKVTEKGKDVELRCDPISGHTALYWYRQSLGQGLEFLIYFQGNSAPDKSGLPSDRFSAERTGGSVSTLTIQRTQQEDSAVYLCASSSWGTAYEQYFGPGTRLTVT.

The gene calls are TRBV19 and TRBJ1-4; D remains unclear. V lost 5 bases, J lost 0 bases, and 16 bases lay in between. The CDR3 runs 17 residues. Germline CDR1 and CDR2: LNHDA and SQIVND (reference sequence). CDR3 protein: CASSQGKSYTTNEKLFF. Here the CDR3 DNA reads TGTGCCAGTAGTCAAGGCAAAAGCTACACAACTAATGAAAAACTGTTTTTT.

The gene calls are TRBV4-1 and TRBJ2-4; no definite D call. V shed 1 base and J shed 3 bases, with 13 bases lying between them. Per germline, CDR1 MGHRA and CDR2 YSYEKL. The CDR3 length is 16 residues. The CDR3 reads CASSQGVVGVKNIQYF. CDR3 bases: TGCGCCAGCAGCCAAGGGGTGGTAGGAGTCAAAAACATTCAGTACTTC.

Only one count was recorded for this clone. V gene TRBV18 combines with J gene TRBJ1-5, with no clear D. The CDR3 contains 13 residues. CDR1 and CDR2 from the germline V gene are KGHSH and LQKENI. V lost 3 bases and J 5 bases, leaving 8 bases between the germline ends. CDR3 amino acids: CASSPESDQPQHF. The CDR3 nucleotides read TGTGCCAGCTCACCTGAGAGTGATCAGCCCCAGCATTTT. Complete variable domain (other parts from reference TRBV18 and TRBJ1-5): NAGVMQNPRHLVRRRGQEARLRCSPMKGHSHVYWYRQLPEEGLKFMVYLQKENIIDESGMPKERFSAEFPKEGPSILRIQQVVRGDSAAYFCASSPESDQPQHFGDGTRLSIL.

The gene calls are TRBV13 and TRBJ2-5; 9 positions match TRBD2. The CDR3 loop spans 15 amino acids. With V trimmed by 5 bases and J by 2 bases, 6 bases remained unmatched. CDR1 is PRHDT, CDR2 FYEKMQ, per germline (reference sequence). As DNA, the CDR3 is TGTGCCAGCAGCCCGCGGGGGGGTAATCAAGAGACCCAGTACTTC. Translated, it gives CASSPRGGNQETQYF.

V usage is TRBV3-1 (or the pseudogene TRBV3-2) and J usage is TRBJ2-3, with TRBD2 as a possible D gene (5 bases). In germline, CDR1 is LGHDT, CDR2 YNNKEL (reference sequence). This CDR3 is built from 12 residues. V was cut by 1 base and J by 14 bases, with 13 bases left in between. Here the CDR3 reads CASSQGERRRYF. The CDR3 nucleotides read TGTGCCAGCAGCCAAGGGGAGCGCAGGCGGTATTTT.

This clone was detected only a few times. The chain combines TRBV10-3 with TRBJ2-5; unclear D gene. Germline V gene lookup returns CDR1 ENHRY and CDR2 SYGVKD. Trimming took 1 base from V and 1 from J, leaving 7 bases between them. This CDR3 contains 14 residues. The CDR3 protein is CAISEWGSQETQYF. The DNA of the CDR3 is TGTGCCATCAGTGAGTGGGGATCCCAAGAGACCCAGTACTTC.